This T cell receptor beta chain was observed in a study of control samples from healthy donors and cancer patients. Measured with immunoSEQ multiplex PCR; TCRdb has only the in-frame clones, and not every one. Among around 130,000 clones, about 86% were seen once, and the ten largest hold 12%. V gave up 0 bases and J gave up 5 bases, with 9 bases separating them. The CDR3 is 14 amino acids. CDR1 is SGDLS and CDR2 is YYNGEE in the germline V gene. This clone appeared once. The gene calls are TRBV9 and TRBJ1-5; no reliable D call. Specimen: blood. The sequence came from a man aged 25 to 40 in good health. This CDR3 reads CASSVEKGHQPQHF. CDR3 nucleotides: TGTGCCAGCAGCGTAGAGAAGGGTCATCAGCCCCAGCATTTT.